Each of the 14 T cell receptor beta chains below was sequenced from the same sample in a study of preoperative IRX-2 immunotherapy in early breast cancer. The sample's treatment: preoperative locoregional IRX-2 cytokine immunotherapy. Data came from immunoSEQ multiplex PCR; TCRdb stores just in-frame clones and leaves some out. The data hold 90,000 to 100,000 clones, with just over 85% observed a single time. Source: tumor tissue, taken after IRX-2 immunotherapy. The receptor source for this set is a human donor with breast cancer.

As DNA, the CDR3 is TGCGCCAGCAGCTTAACGGAAAGAGGGGAAAAACTGTTTTTT. Its translation is CASSLTERGEKLFF. This rearrangement joins TRBV5-1 to TRBJ1-4; D gene unclear. V lost 2 bases, J lost 8 bases, and 13 bases lay in between. CDR3 length: 14 amino acids. Germline V gene data show CDR1 as SGHRS and CDR2 as YFSETQ.

The chain links TRBV19 to TRBJ1-6; D remains ambiguous. The V gene's germline CDR1 is LNHDA and CDR2 SQIVND (reference sequence). The CDR3 length is 15 residues. With 2 bases removed from V and 0 bases from J, the gap between germline ends came to 5 bases. The CDR3 loop reads CASSITDSYNSPLHF. As DNA, the CDR3 is TGTGCCAGTAGTATAACAGACTCCTATAATTCACCCCTCCACTTT.

The rearrangement links TRBV28 to TRBJ1-3; D not certain. This CDR3 has 15 residues. V shed 4 bases and J shed 0 bases, with 10 bases lying between them. The germline CDR1 and CDR2 sequences are MDHEN and SYDVKM. CDR3 region: CASSSGLSSGNTIYF. CDR3 nucleotide sequence: TGTGCCAGCAGTTCTGGGCTCTCCTCTGGAAACACCATATATTTT.

The chain combines TRBV6-8 with TRBJ1-6; no reliable D call. The CDR3 runs to 17 residues. Germline CDR1 and CDR2: MNHGY and SAAAGT. Trimming left V 7 bases short and J 0 bases short, with 16 bases between. CDR3 sequence reads: CASTDGTSSSYNSPLHF. CDR3 sequence (DNA): TGTGCCAGCACGGACGGAACAAGTAGCTCCTATAATTCACCCCTCCACTTT.

As DNA, the CDR3 is TGTGCCTGGACCCCTATGACAGGGGGCTATGGCTACACCTTC. Its protein product is CAWTPMTGGYGYTF. This rearrangement joins TRBV30 to TRBJ1-2, with 9 bases fitting TRBD1. Per the germline V gene, CDR1 is GTSNPN and CDR2 is SVGIG (reference sequence). CDR3 length: 14 residues. The ends lost 4 bases at V and 4 bases at J; junction bases unmatched: 7.

The rearrangement uses TRBV18 and TRBJ1-2, with 8 bases fitting TRBD1. The CDR3 runs to 14 residues. Germline V gene sequence: CDR1 KGHSH, CDR2 LQKENI. The V and J ends lost 4 bases and 6 bases, in that order; junction bases with no gene match: 7. The CDR3 nucleotides read TGTGCCAGCTCACTAGACAGGGGATGGGATGGCTACACCTTC. Translated, it gives CASSLDRGWDGYTF. The variable domain in full, completed from reference TRBV18 and TRBJ1-2, reads NAGVMQNPRHLVRRRGQEARLRCSPMKGHSHVYWYRQLPEEGLKFMVYLQKENIIDESGMPKERFSAEFPKEGPSILRIQQVVRGDSAAYFCASSLDRGWDGYTFGSGTRLTVV.

This chain links TRBV29-1 with TRBJ1-5, with 10 bases lining up with TRBD1. With 6 bases clipped from V and 4 bases from J, the junction kept 3 bases outside the gene matches. In germline, CDR1 is SQVTM, CDR2 ANQGSEA. The CDR3 sequence is 13 residues long. CDR3 amino acids: CSVRTGGNQPQHF. DNA of the CDR3: TGCAGCGTCCGGACAGGGGGTAATCAGCCCCAGCATTTT.

J is TRBJ2-7 and V is TRBV28, with TRBD2 as a possible D gene (7 bases). Trimming shortened V by 7 bases and J by 5 bases, and 18 bases separated the two germline ends. The CDR3 has 14 residues. Germline assignment: CDR1 MDHEN and CDR2 SYDVKM. This chain's CDR3 is CASIMGGPQNEQYF. In nucleotides, the CDR3 is TGTGCCAGCATCATGGGGGGGCCCCAGAACGAGCAGTACTTC.

The chain is built from TRBV25-1 and TRBJ2-1; TRBD1 matches 7 bases. Germline V lookup: CDR1 MGHDK, CDR2 SYGVNS. The CDR3 sequence is 15 residues long. V was clipped by 2 bases and J by 9 bases; unmatched bases: 10. The CDR3 region has the DNA TGTGCCAGCAGTGAAGGGGATACAGGGGACGGTGAGCAGTTCTTC. Amino acid sequence: CASSEGDTGDGEQFF. Variable domain in full (rest from reference TRBV25-1 and TRBJ2-1): EADIYQTPRYLVIGTGKKITLECSQTMGHDKMYWYQQDPGMELHLIHYSYGVNSTEKGDLSSESTVSRIRTEHFPLTLESARPSHTSQYLCASSEGDTGDGEQFFGPGTRLTVL.

The gene calls are TRBV22-1 and TRBJ1-4; the DNA was not compared with TRBD1, the D call given in the table. TRBV22-1 is noted as a pseudogene. The CDR3 is 14 amino acids. CDR3 sequence: CASSDRGHDEKLFF. The CDR3 region has the DNA TGTGCCAGCAGCGACAGGGGCCACGATGAAAAACTGTTTTTT.

The V and J genes are TRBV29-1 and TRBJ2-7, with TRBD2 as a possible D gene (5 bases). V lost 4 bases, J lost 1 base, and 11 bases lay in between. CDR1 and CDR2 (germline): SQVTM, ANQGSEA. This CDR3 contains 13 residues. In DNA, the CDR3 is TGCAGCGTTGCGGCGGGTAGATCCTACGAGCAGTACTTC. It codes for CSVAAGRSYEQYF.

This chain links TRBV28 with TRBJ1-2; D perhaps matches TRBD1 (6 bases). Trimming pared 5 bases from V and 10 bases from J, leaving 20 bases between. The CDR3 is made up of 14 amino acids. The germline V gene encodes CDR1 MDHEN and CDR2 SYDVKM. Here the CDR3 DNA reads TGTGCCAGCAGTCTAAGCCCCTATACAGGGACCTACACCTTC. Translation: CASSLSPYTGTYTF.

This clone was seen only a few times. The V and J genes are TRBV7-6 and TRBJ2-1, with D perhaps given as TRBD1 or TRBD2 (5 bases each). Trimming stripped 1 base from V and 7 bases from J, with 17 bases between. The CDR3 sequence is 16 residues long. Germline V lookup: CDR1 SGHVS, CDR2 FNYEAQ. The CDR3 region has the DNA TGTGCCAGCAGCTTAGTTCTGGGACCCAGGGCGAATGAGCAGTTCTTC. It is translated as CASSLVLGPRANEQFF. The full variable domain, rest sourced from reference TRBV7-6 and TRBJ2-1, is GAGVSQSPRYKVTKRGQDVALRCDPISGHVSLYWYRQALGQGPEFLTYFNYEAQQDKSGLPNDRFSAERPEGSISTLTIQRTEQRDSAMYRCASSLVLGPRANEQFFGPGTRLTVL.

The genes are TRBV14 and TRBJ1-2; TRBD1 is a possible D gene (5 bases). The CDR3 is 12 residues long. Germline V lookup: CDR1 SGHDN, CDR2 FVKESK. V shed 4 bases and J shed 8 bases, with 11 bases lying between them. The CDR3 protein is CASSPGGGGYTF. CDR3 in DNA: TGTGCCAGCAGCCCCGGCGGGGGAGGCTACACCTTC.